The 27 T cell receptor beta chains below all came from one sample that was sequenced in a study of PD-L1 blockade in urothelial cancer. Clones were sequenced by immunoSEQ multiplex PCR, and TCRdb holds only the in-frame ones, with some missing. The sample lists some 40,000 clones, about 79% occurring once. Sequencing was performed on PBMCs, taken around atezolizumab (anti-PD-L1) treatment. The receptors come from a man aged 60 to 75 with urothelial cancer.

This clone was recorded once. V gene TRBV6-1 combines with J gene TRBJ1-1, with 7 bases matching TRBD1. After removal of 6 bases from V and 6 bases from J, the junction contained 10 bases not matched to a gene. There are 14 residues in the CDR3. The germline V gene encodes CDR1 MNHNS and CDR2 SASEGT. The CDR3 nucleotides read TGTGCCAGCAGGGACAGGAGTCGGACCCCTGAAGCTTTCTTT. It encodes CASRDRSRTPEAFF.

The chain is built from TRBV5-4 and TRBJ2-7; TRBD1 might be the D (5 bases). This CDR3 has 14 amino acids. Trimming removed 1 base from V and 1 base from J, with 9 bases in between. In germline, CDR1 is SGHNT, CDR2 YYREEE (reference sequence). The CDR3 is CASSLTGVSYEQYF. The CDR3 region has the DNA TGTGCCAGCAGCTTGACAGGAGTTTCCTACGAGCAGTACTTC. The entire variable domain, with the rest obtained from reference TRBV5-4 and TRBJ2-7, is as follows: ETGVTQSPTHLIKTRGQQVTLRCSSQSGHNTVSWYQQALGQGPQFIFQYYREEENGRGNFPPRFSGLQFPNYSSELNVNALELDDSALYLCASSLTGVSYEQYFGPGTRLTVT.

In its sample, this clone was seen a few times. The chain links TRBV5-1 to TRBJ2-7, with D uncertain. The CDR3 spans 14 residues. Germline CDR1 SGHRS, CDR2 YFSETQ. V shed 1 base and J shed 0 bases, with 8 bases lying between them. Here the CDR3 reads CASSLLEDSYEQYF. The CDR3 region has the DNA TGCGCCAGCAGCTTGCTAGAGGACTCCTACGAGCAGTACTTC.

This sequence joins TRBV4-1 and TRBJ1-4, with TRBD1 identical over 8 bases. Trimming removed 4 bases from V and 8 bases from J; junction bases left unmatched: 9. The CDR3 contains 15 residues. The germline V gene encodes CDR1 MGHRA and CDR2 YSYEKL. CDR3 nucleotides: TGCGCCAGCAGCCGCGGGACAGGAGGAGGGGAAAAACTGTTTTTT. It translates to CASSRGTGGGEKLFF.

The chain combines TRBV6-1 with TRBJ2-5; D is unresolved. From germline, CDR1 is MNHNS and CDR2 SASEGT. V shed 6 bases and J shed 1 base, with 6 bases lying between them. The length of the CDR3 is 12 residues. The CDR3 DNA follows: TGTGCCAGCAGCGGCGGCCAAGAGACCCAGTACTTC. This codes for CASSGGQETQYF.

This chain's CDR3 is CATSRIAWQETQYF. CDR3 sequence (DNA): TGTGCCACCAGCAGGATAGCATGGCAAGAGACCCAGTACTTC. V usage is TRBV15 and J usage is TRBJ2-5; D is uncertain. Deletions cut 3 bases from V and 2 bases from J, with 10 bases between. The CDR3 sequence is 14 residues long. In germline, CDR1 is LNHNV, CDR2 YYDKDF (reference sequence).

This chain uses TRBV27 with TRBJ1-6; TRBD1 is a possible D gene (5 bases). The V and J ends lost 1 base and 5 bases respectively, with 9 bases between them. This CDR3 comprises 15 residues. Germline assignment: CDR1 MNHEY and CDR2 SMNVEV (reference sequence). The CDR3 region is CASSLYRSNNSPLHF. The CDR3 DNA sequence: TGTGCCAGCAGTTTATACAGGAGTAATAATTCACCCCTCCACTTT.

This clone came up a few times. Compared with germline, one end of the junction differs, possibly owing to a read error. This chain links TRBV29-1 with TRBJ2-5; 8 bases agree with TRBD2. CDR3 length: 14 residues. The germline CDR1 and CDR2 sequences are SQVTM and ANQGSEA. The CDR3, as DNA: TGCAGCGTCGAAGGAGGAGCGGGGGAAGAGACCCAGTACTTC. Translation: CSVEGGAGEETQYF.

The chain combines TRBV21-1 with TRBJ1-4; the DNA was not used to check the table's D call, TRBD1. TRBV21-1 is a listed pseudogene. The CDR3 runs 20 residues. The CDR3 coding sequence is TGTGCCAGCAGCAAAGAATACGTTCGGGACAGGGCTACAACTAATGAAAAACTGTTTTTT. Translation: CASSKEYVRDRATTNEKLFF.

The CDR3 region is CASRTGVRYGYTF. The DNA of the CDR3 is TGCGCCAGTCGGACAGGGGTCAGGTATGGCTACACCTTC. V gene TRBV10-1 combines with J gene TRBJ1-2, with 9 positions matching TRBD1. The germline CDR1 and CDR2 sequences are WNHNN and SYGVQD (reference sequence). V lost 9 bases and J lost 5; bases outside the gene matches: 7. The CDR3 is made up of 13 amino acids.

The V gene is TRBV19, the J gene TRBJ1-1; D gene ambiguous. The CDR3 runs 16 residues. The germline V gene has CDR1 LNHDA and CDR2 SQIVND (reference sequence). Trimming removed 6 bases from V and 3 bases from J, with 20 bases in between. DNA of the CDR3: TGTGCCAGTAGCGATAACAGAGCCAAGTGGGACACTGAAGCTTTCTTT. Translating it yields CASSDNRAKWDTEAFF.

The chain carries TRBV7-8 and TRBJ2-1, with 10 nucleotides matching TRBD1. Germline-derived CDR1 and CDR2 are SGHVS and FQNEAQ. The CDR3 has 15 residues. The J segment lost 5 bases and the V segment lost 5 bases, leaving 6 bases of the junction unmatched. CDR3 amino acids: CASSPGQGYDNEQFF. The CDR3 region has the DNA TGTGCCAGCAGCCCGGGACAGGGGTACGACAATGAGCAGTTCTTC.

The rearrangement uses TRBV4-1 and TRBJ2-3; the match to TRBD2 covers 13 bases. Trimming removed 0 bases from V and 0 bases from J; junction bases left unmatched: 6. The length of the CDR3 is 19 residues. Germline V gives CDR1 MGHRA, CDR2 YSYEKL. CDR3 bases: TGCGCCAGCAGCCAAGAACTAGCGGGGGGGCCGGGTAGCACAGATACGCAGTATTTT. It translates to CASSQELAGGPGSTDTQYF.

This clone was counted once. This chain connects TRBV15 to TRBJ2-7; TRBD2 might be the D (5 bases). Germline loops: CDR1 LNHNV, CDR2 YYDKDF (reference sequence). The CDR3 has 16 amino acids. Trimming removed 5 bases at V and 7 bases at J, with 24 bases between. The CDR3 loop is CATSDRTSRPLGEQYF. The CDR3 DNA follows: TGTGCCACCAGCGATCGGACTTCCCGGCCGTTGGGGGAGCAGTACTTC.

V is TRBV10-3 and J is TRBJ2-4; the match to TRBD2 covers 11 bases. V lost 8 bases, J lost 3 bases, and 6 bases stayed unmatched. Germline values: CDR1 ENHRY, CDR2 SYGVKD. The CDR3 has 15 amino acids. The CDR3 bases are TGTGCCATCGGCGATAGCGGGGGGGGCAAAAACATTCAGTACTTC. Protein sequence: CAIGDSGGGKNIQYF.

This clone was counted a few times. The V call is TRBV5-6, the J call TRBJ2-3, with D unclear. This CDR3 comprises 14 residues. The germline CDR1 and CDR2 sequences are SGHDT and YYEEEE. Trimming cost V 4 bases and J 0 bases, with 9 bases left between them. The DNA for the CDR3 is TGTGCCAGCAGCCCAATGACTAGCACAGATACGCAGTATTTT. This sequence encodes CASSPMTSTDTQYF. The whole variable domain, filled in from reference TRBV5-6 and TRBJ2-3, reads DAGVTQSPTHLIKTRGQQVTLRCSPKSGHDTVSWYQQALGQGPQFIFQYYEEEERQRGNFPDRFSGHQFPNYSSELNVNALLLGDSALYLCASSPMTSTDTQYFGPGTRLTVL.

This chain links TRBV10-3 with TRBJ2-3; no reliable D call. The length of the CDR3 is 16 residues. Trimming shortened V by 2 bases and J by 0 bases, and 12 bases separated the two germline ends. Germline values: CDR1 ENHRY, CDR2 SYGVKD. CDR3 in DNA: TGTGCCATCAGTGAGACGAGTACGACTAGCACAGATACGCAGTATTTT. Translated: CAISETSTTSTDTQYF.

This clone was counted between two and nine times. The rearrangement links TRBV21-1 to TRBJ2-3; TRBD1, the table's D call, was not compared with the DNA. TRBV21-1 is flagged as a pseudogene. The CDR3 has 16 residues. CDR3 loop: CASSKKGRVRSDTQYF. CDR3 coding DNA: TGTGCCAGCAGCAAAAAAGGCAGGGTAAGGTCAGATACGCAGTATTTT.

CDR3 nucleotides: TGTGCCAGCAGCCAATGGGGGGGAACTAGCACAGATACGCAGTATTTT. Translated, it gives CASSQWGGTSTDTQYF. This chain links TRBV28 with TRBJ2-3; 7 bases are a match to TRBD2. The CDR3 is 16 residues long. Germline V CDR1 and CDR2: MDHEN, SYDVKM. V lost 6 bases to trimming and J lost 0 bases; unmatched junction nucleotides: 9.

This clone has only a few counts. The J gene is TRBJ1-6, the V gene TRBV10-2, with D unclear. Trimming left V 6 bases short and J 7 bases short, with 16 bases between. This CDR3 comprises 15 residues. Germline V gives CDR1 WSHSY, CDR2 SAAADI. Here the CDR3 DNA reads TGCGCCAGCAGGGAGCTGGGCAGATGGAATTCACCCCTCCACTTT. Its protein product is CASRELGRWNSPLHF.

CDR3 amino acids: CASSATGLGSGANVLTF. The CDR3 DNA is TGTGCCAGCAGCGCGACAGGATTAGGCTCTGGGGCCAACGTCCTGACTTTC. The chain carries TRBV11-2 and TRBJ2-6, with D possibly TRBD1 on 6 matching bases. Germline V gives CDR1 SGHAT, CDR2 FQNNGV. The CDR3 is 17 amino acids. V was clipped by 5 bases and J by 0 bases, with 14 bases between them.

The chain is built from TRBV2 and TRBJ2-2; 11 nucleotides agree with TRBD1. The CDR3 is 15 residues long. CDR1 is SNHLY, CDR2 FYNNEI, per germline. J gave up 6 bases and V 6 bases, and 6 bases lay outside the gene matches. CDR3 amino acids: CASSSGTGGSGELFF. DNA of the CDR3: TGTGCCAGCAGCTCCGGGACAGGGGGATCCGGGGAGCTGTTTTTT.

The rearrangement uses TRBV9 and TRBJ2-2, with a weak D call TRBD1 (6 bases). This CDR3 is 15 amino acids long. Germline V gene sequence: CDR1 SGDLS, CDR2 YYNGEE. Trimming pared 0 bases from V and 3 bases from J, leaving 9 bases between. CDR3 sequence reads: CASSVVGADTGELFF. CDR3 in DNA: TGTGCCAGCAGCGTAGTGGGGGCGGACACCGGGGAGCTGTTTTTT.

This clone was picked up one time. The chain employs TRBV7-2 and TRBJ2-7; TRBD2 matches 7 bases. CDR1 is SGHTA and CDR2 is FQGNSA in the germline V gene. The CDR3 has 14 residues. The V and J ends lost 3 bases and 6 bases, in that order; junction bases with no gene match: 8. CDR3 amino acids: CASSFGLGGGEQYF. CDR3 sequence (DNA): TGTGCCAGCAGCTTTGGACTAGGCGGCGGCGAGCAGTACTTC.

This sequence joins TRBV29-1 and TRBJ1-2; possibly TRBD1 for D (5 bases). This CDR3 region has 12 residues. Germline V gene lookup returns CDR1 SQVTM and CDR2 ANQGSEA. V gave up 3 bases and J gave up 9 bases, with 14 bases separating them. This CDR3 reads CSVEPKEGSYTF. CDR3 coding DNA: TGCAGCGTTGAGCCCAAGGAGGGGAGCTACACCTTC.

V gene TRBV28 combines with J gene TRBJ1-3; D gene uncertain. The CDR3 extends over 14 amino acids. Trimming pared 7 bases from V and 0 bases from J, leaving 10 bases between. Per the germline V gene, CDR1 is MDHEN and CDR2 is SYDVKM. CDR3 loop: CASTPLGSGNTIYF. The CDR3 DNA sequence: TGTGCCAGCACCCCCCTCGGCTCTGGAAACACCATATATTTT. The complete variable domain, with remaining parts taken from reference TRBV28 and TRBJ1-3, reads DVKVTQSSRYLVKRTGEKVFLECVQDMDHENMFWYRQDPGLGLRLIYFSYDVKMKEKGDIPEGYSVSREKKERFSLILESASTNQTSMYLCASTPLGSGNTIYFGEGSWLTVV.

This chain joins TRBV6-1 and TRBJ1-1, with D hard to call. The CDR3 extends over 11 amino acids. V dropped 10 bases and J dropped 11 bases, with 17 bases sitting between them. Germline CDR1 reads MNHNS; CDR2 reads SASEGT. The CDR3 bases are TGTGCCATACAAAGGGTCGGCGGGGCTTTCTTT. Its translation is CAIQRVGGAFF.